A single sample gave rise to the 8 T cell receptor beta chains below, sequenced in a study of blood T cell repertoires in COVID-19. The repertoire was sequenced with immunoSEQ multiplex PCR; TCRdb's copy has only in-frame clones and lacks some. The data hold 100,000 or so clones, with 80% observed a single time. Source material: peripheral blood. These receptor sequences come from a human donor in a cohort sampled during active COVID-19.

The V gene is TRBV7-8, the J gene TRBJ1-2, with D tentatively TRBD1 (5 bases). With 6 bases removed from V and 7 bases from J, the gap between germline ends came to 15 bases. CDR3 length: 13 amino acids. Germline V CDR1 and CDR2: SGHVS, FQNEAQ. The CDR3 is CASRPGGGRGYTF. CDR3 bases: TGTGCCAGCAGACCTGGGGGGGGTCGTGGCTACACCTTC.

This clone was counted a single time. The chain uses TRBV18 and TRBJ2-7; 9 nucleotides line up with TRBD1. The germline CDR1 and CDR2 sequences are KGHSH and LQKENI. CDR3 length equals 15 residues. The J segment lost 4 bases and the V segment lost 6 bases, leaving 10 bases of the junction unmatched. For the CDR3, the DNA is TGTGCCAGCTCCCCCTACGGGACAGGGCTTTACGAGCAGTACTTC. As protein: CASSPYGTGLYEQYF.

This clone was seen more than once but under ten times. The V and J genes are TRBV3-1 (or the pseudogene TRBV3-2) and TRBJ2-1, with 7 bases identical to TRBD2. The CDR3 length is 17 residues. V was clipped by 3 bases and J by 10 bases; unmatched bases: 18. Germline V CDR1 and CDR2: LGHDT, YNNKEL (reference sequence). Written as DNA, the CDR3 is TGTGCCAGCAGCCAGCAGCGGGCGGGGGAATCCGTCCGGGAGCAGTTCTTC. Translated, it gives CASSQQRAGESVREQFF.

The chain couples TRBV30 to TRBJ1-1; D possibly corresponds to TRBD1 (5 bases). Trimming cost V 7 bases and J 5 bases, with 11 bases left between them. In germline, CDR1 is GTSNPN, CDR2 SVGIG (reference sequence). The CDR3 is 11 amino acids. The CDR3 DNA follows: TGTGCCTCCCTTGGGGGGACTGAAGCTTTCTTT. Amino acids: CASLGGTEAFF.

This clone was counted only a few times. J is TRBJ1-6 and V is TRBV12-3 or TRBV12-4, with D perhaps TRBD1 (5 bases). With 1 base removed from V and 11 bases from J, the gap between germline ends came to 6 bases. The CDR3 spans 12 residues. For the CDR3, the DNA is TGTGCCAGCAGTTTAGACAGGCCACCCCTCCACTTT. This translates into CASSLDRPPLHF.

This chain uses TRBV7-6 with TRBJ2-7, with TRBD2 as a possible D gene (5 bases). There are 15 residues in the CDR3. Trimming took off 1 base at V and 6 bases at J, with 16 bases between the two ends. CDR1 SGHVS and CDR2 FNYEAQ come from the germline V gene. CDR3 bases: TGTGCCAGCAGCTTAGGTACCCAACTAGTGGGCGAGCAGTACTTC. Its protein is CASSLGTQLVGEQYF.

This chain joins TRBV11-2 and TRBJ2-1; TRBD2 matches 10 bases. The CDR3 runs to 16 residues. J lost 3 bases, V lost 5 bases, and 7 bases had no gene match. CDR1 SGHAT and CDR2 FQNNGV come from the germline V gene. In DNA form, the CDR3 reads TGTGCCAGCAGCCCTACGCGACTAGCGGGCTACAATGAGCAGTTCTTC. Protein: CASSPTRLAGYNEQFF.

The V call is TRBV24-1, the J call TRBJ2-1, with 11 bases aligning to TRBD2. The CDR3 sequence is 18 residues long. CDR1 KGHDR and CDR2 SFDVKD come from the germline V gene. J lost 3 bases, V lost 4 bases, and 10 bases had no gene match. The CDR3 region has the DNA TGTGCCACCAGTGACCCGATGCCACTAGCGGGAGTCTACAATGAGCAGTTCTTC. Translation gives CATSDPMPLAGVYNEQFF.